This T cell receptor (beta chain) originates from a study of blood T cell repertoires in COVID-19. Turning to the study itself: COVID-19 samples, acute and convalescent, were from the United States, Italy and Spain.

The CDR3 has 15 amino acids. The V gene's germline CDR1 is SSHAT and CDR2 FNYEAQ (reference sequence). Methods used by the authors: Reference gene primers were amplified, and this amplification served to estimate nucleated cell counts. Clones were sequenced by immunoSEQ multiplex PCR, and TCRdb holds only the in-frame ones, with some missing. Clone size and V and J calls were adopted from that table, with D and trimming inferred from the DNA. The data hold about 160,000 clones, with about four fifths observed a single time. Regarding this clone: Germline and junction disagree at one end, which may indicate a read error.

The sequenced sample consisted of peripheral blood. This receptor was identified in a man in his 60s with active or convalescent COVID-19. The genes are TRBV7-7 and TRBJ2-1; either TRBD1 or TRBD2 may fit D (5 bases each). CDR3 in amino acids: CASSLDYRSYNEQFF. CDR3 nucleotide sequence: TGTGCTAGCAGCTTAGACTACAGGAGCTACAATGAGCAGTTCTTC.